The 28 T cell receptor beta chains reported below all come from one sample, sequenced in a study of blood T cell repertoires in COVID-19. The protocol was immunoSEQ multiplex PCR, while the TCRdb copy is restricted to in-frame clones and leaves out a portion. The table has some 250,000 clones, 86% seen once. The sample taken for sequencing was peripheral blood. The origin of the receptors is a woman aged 30 to 39 who had recovered from COVID-19.

This clone showed up just once. The chain joins TRBV5-4 to TRBJ2-5; 8 bases line up with TRBD2. Looked up from germline, CDR1 is SGHNT and CDR2 is YYREEE (reference sequence). The CDR3 totals 15 residues. Trimming at V came to 0 bases and at J to 5 bases, leaving 6 bases not matched to a gene. CDR3 sequence (DNA): TGTGCCAGCAGCTTGGGACTAGCGATAGTTGAGACCCAGTACTTC. Its protein is CASSLGLAIVETQYF.

This chain joins TRBV7-2 and TRBJ1-5; no firm D call. The CDR3 covers 14 residues. Looked up from germline, CDR1 is SGHTA and CDR2 is FQGNSA. Trimming left V 2 bases short and J 4 bases short, with 9 bases between. CDR3 sequence reads: CASSLLAGNQPQHF. In DNA, the CDR3 is TGTGCCAGCAGCTTATTAGCGGGTAATCAGCCCCAGCATTTT.

This clone was detected only a few times. The chain is built from TRBV20-1 and TRBJ2-7, with no clear D. The CDR3 has 12 residues. Germline V gene lookup returns CDR1 DFQATT and CDR2 SNEGSKA (reference sequence). Trimming removed 3 bases from V and 5 bases from J, with 11 bases in between. DNA of the CDR3: TGCAGTGCTAGTCTGGAGTTTGACGAGCAGTACTTC. This codes for CSASLEFDEQYF.

The V gene is TRBV10-3, the J gene TRBJ1-3, with D possibly TRBD1 on 5 matching bases. The CDR3 consists of 14 residues. From germline, CDR1 is ENHRY and CDR2 SYGVKD. CDR3 nucleotide sequence: TGTGCGCACGGTTTGGGGGGGGCTGGAAACACCATATATTTT. Translating it yields CAHGLGGAGNTIYF.

The chain links TRBV3-1 (or the pseudogene TRBV3-2) to TRBJ1-5; D is undetermined. Germline lookup yields CDR1 LGHDT and CDR2 YNNKEL (reference sequence). CDR3 length equals 17 residues. Trimming took 0 bases from V and 8 from J, leaving 20 bases between them. This chain's CDR3 is CASSQDQRVGGGKPQHF. The CDR3 nucleotides read TGTGCCAGCAGCCAAGATCAACGTGTCGGCGGCGGTAAGCCCCAGCATTTT.

V is TRBV6-1 and J is TRBJ1-6; no clear D. The CDR3 contains 18 residues. Looked up from germline, CDR1 is MNHNS and CDR2 is SASEGT. V gave up 1 base and J gave up 9 bases, with 22 bases separating them. As DNA, the CDR3 is TGTGCCAGCAGTGAAGAGGTCGGAGGGTTAGGTGGTTTTTCACCCCTCCACTTT. Amino acid sequence: CASSEEVGGLGGFSPLHF.

This sequence joins TRBV21-1 and TRBJ2-2; the table's D call of TRBD2 was not tested on the DNA. TRBV21-1 is a known pseudogene. The CDR3 is 19 residues long. This chain's CDR3 is CASSLMGSLAEGRVGELFF. The CDR3, as DNA: TGTGCCAGCAGCCTTATGGGTTCCCTAGCGGAGGGGCGGGTGGGGGAGCTGTTTTTT.

This chain links TRBV15 with TRBJ1-2, with no clear D. Germline CDR1 reads LNHNV; CDR2 reads YYDKDF (reference sequence). V lost 0 bases and J 8 bases, leaving 19 bases between the germline ends. This CDR3 is 16 amino acids long. CDR3 protein: CATSRDETALGGGYTF. DNA for the CDR3: TGTGCCACCAGCAGAGATGAGACCGCGTTGGGAGGCGGCTACACCTTC. Combining the CDR3 with reference TRBV15 and TRBJ1-2 gives the whole variable domain DAMVIQNPRYQVTQFGKPVTLSCSQTLNHNVMYWYQQKSSQAPKLLFHYYDKDFNNEADTPDNFQSRRPNTSFCFLDIRSPGLGDTAMYLCATSRDETALGGGYTFGSGTRLTVV.

The V and J genes are TRBV4-2 and TRBJ2-7, with unresolved D. Between the trimmed V and J ends, which lost 0 bases and 3 bases, there was a span of 12 bases. Germline CDR1 and CDR2: LGHNA and YNFKEQ. The CDR3 length is 15 residues. The CDR3 here is CASSQDLTAFYEQYF. CDR3 sequence (DNA): TGTGCCAGCAGCCAAGATCTAACAGCCTTCTACGAGCAGTACTTC.

This chain links TRBV4-2 with TRBJ2-1, with D tentatively TRBD2 (6 bases). This CDR3 has 15 amino acids. V shed 3 bases and J shed 11 bases, with 20 bases lying between them. CDR1 is LGHNA and CDR2 is YNFKEQ in the germline V gene. Here the CDR3 DNA reads TGTGCCAGCAGCCAGCCCGGGACTGGCATCACACAGCAGTTCTTC. It specifies CASSQPGTGITQQFF.

The chain couples TRBV5-4 to TRBJ2-4, with 7 bases identical to TRBD1. The germline V gene has CDR1 SGHNT and CDR2 YYREEE (reference sequence). V lost 3 bases, J lost 8 bases, and 8 bases stayed unmatched. CDR3 size: 14 residues. CDR3 amino acids: CASSSTGMRDIQYF. The CDR3 bases are TGTGCCAGCAGCTCGACAGGGATGAGGGACATTCAGTACTTC.

This chain joins TRBV10-3 and TRBJ2-1; 7 positions agree with TRBD1. Germline lookup yields CDR1 ENHRY and CDR2 SYGVKD. V trimming: 10 bases; J trimming: 9 bases; junction bases outside the gene matches: 6. This CDR3 spans 11 amino acids. The CDR3 protein is CASTGVSEQFF. CDR3 DNA sequence: TGTGCCAGCACAGGGGTTAGTGAGCAGTTCTTC.

This clone was picked up a small number of times. V is TRBV2 and J is TRBJ1-1, with TRBD1 identical over 9 bases. Germline CDR1 SNHLY, CDR2 FYNNEI. The CDR3 has 12 residues. V shed 9 bases and J 4 bases; nucleotides not matched to a gene: 3. For the CDR3, the DNA is TGTGCCAGTTGGGACAGGGTCACTGAAGCTTTCTTT. This translates into CASWDRVTEAFF.

The CDR3 region is CATSRRQGGADTQYF. The CDR3, as DNA: TGTGCCACCAGCAGGAGACAGGGCGGGGCAGATACGCAGTATTTT. The V and J genes are TRBV15 and TRBJ2-3; a weak D match, TRBD1 (7 bases). This CDR3 spans 15 amino acids. Germline V gives CDR1 LNHNV, CDR2 YYDKDF (reference sequence). The ends were cut back, 3 bases at V and 4 bases at J, with 14 bases in the middle. The full variable domain, completed using reference TRBV15 and TRBJ2-3, is DAMVIQNPRYQVTQFGKPVTLSCSQTLNHNVMYWYQQKSSQAPKLLFHYYDKDFNNEADTPDNFQSRRPNTSFCFLDIRSPGLGDTAMYLCATSRRQGGADTQYFGPGTRLTVL.

The chain has TRBV7-3 and TRBJ2-5, with TRBD1 matching over 8 bases. Germline V gives CDR1 SGHTA, CDR2 FQGTGA. The ends lost 2 bases at V and 5 bases at J; junction bases unmatched: 7. The CDR3 is made up of 15 amino acids. CDR3 bases: TGTGCCAGCAGCTTATTGCCAGGGGGCGGGGAGACCCAGTACTTC. Protein: CASSLLPGGGETQYF.

The J gene is TRBJ2-5, the V gene TRBV6-1; 8 bases align to TRBD1. After removal of 3 bases from V and 5 bases from J, the junction contained 8 bases not matched to a gene. CDR1 and CDR2 from the germline V gene are MNHNS and SASEGT. The length of the CDR3 is 15 residues. For the CDR3, the DNA is TGTGCCAGCAGTGATGGGACAGGAGTGGGGGAGACCCAGTACTTC. This gives the protein CASSDGTGVGETQYF.

V usage is TRBV12-5 and J usage is TRBJ2-3; 9 nucleotides agree with TRBD1. The V and J ends lost 0 bases and 0 bases, in that order; junction bases with no gene match: 4. CDR3 length equals 17 residues. CDR1 is LGHNT and CDR2 is FRNRAP in the germline V gene. CDR3 sequence (DNA): TGTGCTAGTGGTTTGGTACTAGGACAGGGGAGCACAGATACGCAGTATTTT. Translating gives CASGLVLGQGSTDTQYF.

The chain's CDR3 is CASRPGTGGGYGYTF. The CDR3 DNA is TGTGCCAGCAGACCTGGGACAGGGGGCGGCTATGGCTACACCTTC. The gene calls are TRBV2 and TRBJ1-2, with 12 bases lining up with TRBD1. The CDR3 totals 15 residues. From germline, CDR1 is SNHLY and CDR2 FYNNEI. The trim removed 6 bases at V and 4 bases at J, leaving 6 bases unmatched. The variable domain in full, with the rest retrieved from reference TRBV2 and TRBJ1-2, is EPEVTQTPSHQVTQMGQEVILRCVPISNHLYFYWYRQILGQKVEFLVSFYNNEISEKSEIFDDQFSVERPDGSNFTLKIRSTKLEDSAMYFCASRPGTGGGYGYTFGSGTRLTVV.

This clone has just a few counts. The chain couples TRBV7-9 to TRBJ1-1; D is ambiguous. The germline V and J ends were trimmed by 8 bases and 2 bases, with 9 bases remaining between them. CDR3 size: 12 residues. In germline, CDR1 is SEHNR, CDR2 FQNEAQ (reference sequence). For the CDR3, the DNA is TGTGCCAGCCAACCGACAAACACTGAAGCTTTCTTT. Protein: CASQPTNTEAFF.

This chain uses TRBV4-3 with TRBJ1-1; 8 nucleotides line up with TRBD1. The CDR3 length is 14 residues. Germline V gene data show CDR1 as LGHNA and CDR2 as YSLEER. The junction had 6 bases not matched to a gene; V was cut back by 3 bases and J by 6 bases. CDR3 sequence: CASSHAGTGAEAFF. CDR3 DNA sequence: TGCGCCAGCAGCCATGCCGGGACAGGAGCTGAAGCTTTCTTT.

The rearrangement links TRBV5-1 to TRBJ2-5; D perhaps matches TRBD1 (5 bases). Germline lookup yields CDR1 SGHRS and CDR2 YFSETQ. The CDR3 totals 14 residues. Trimming shortened V by 1 base and J by 5 bases, and 12 bases separated the two germline ends. The CDR3 bases are TGCGCCAGCAGCTTGATAGGGGCCAGTGAGACCCAGTACTTC. This translates into CASSLIGASETQYF.

This sequence joins TRBV5-4 and TRBJ2-2, with D possibly matching TRBD2 (5 bases). Germline V gene lookup returns CDR1 SGHNT and CDR2 YYREEE (reference sequence). CDR3 length: 15 residues. Trimming pared 4 bases from V and 1 base from J, leaving 11 bases between. The CDR3 here is CASSPGWGNTGELFF. CDR3 bases: TGTGCCAGCAGCCCGGGGTGGGGGAACACCGGGGAGCTGTTTTTT. The variable domain in full, with the rest retrieved from reference TRBV5-4 and TRBJ2-2, is ETGVTQSPTHLIKTRGQQVTLRCSSQSGHNTVSWYQQALGQGPQFIFQYYREEENGRGNFPPRFSGLQFPNYSSELNVNALELDDSALYLCASSPGWGNTGELFFGEGSRLTVL.

This chain links TRBV2 with TRBJ2-5, with 12 nucleotides matching TRBD2. Losses at the gene ends were 1 base for V and 5 bases for J; bases not matched to a gene: 5. The CDR3 consists of 16 residues. The germline V gene has CDR1 SNHLY and CDR2 FYNNEI. The CDR3 region has the DNA TGTGCCAGCAGTGAAGAGGGACTAGCGGGCTTGGAGACCCAGTACTTC. This gives the protein CASSEEGLAGLETQYF.

This chain links TRBV6-1 with TRBJ2-5; 7 nucleotides line up with TRBD1. The length of the CDR3 is 16 residues. Losses at the gene ends were 0 bases for V and 5 bases for J; bases not matched to a gene: 9. The germline gives CDR1 MNHNS, CDR2 SASEGT. CDR3 nucleotide sequence: TGTGCCAGCAGTGAAGCGAGAGGACAGGTCTCTGAGACCCAGTACTTC. Residues: CASSEARGQVSETQYF.

This clone has more than one count but fewer than ten. The chain employs TRBV9 and TRBJ2-1, with TRBD2 identical over 9 bases. J was trimmed by 5 bases and V by 4 bases; bases with no gene match: 10. CDR1 and CDR2 from the germline V gene are SGDLS and YYNGEE. The CDR3 spans 16 residues. CDR3: CASSIAIAGADNEQFF. Here the CDR3 DNA reads TGTGCCAGCAGCATCGCTATAGCGGGGGCGGACAATGAGCAGTTCTTC.

This clone has a single count. The chain has TRBV7-2 and TRBJ2-5; 7 bases are shared with TRBD2. CDR3 length: 14 amino acids. After removal of 4 bases from V and 4 bases from J, the junction contained 6 bases not matched to a gene. Germline assignment: CDR1 SGHTA and CDR2 FQGNSA. CDR3 loop: CASSSVGRIETQYF. CDR3 bases: TGTGCCAGCAGCTCTGTCGGGAGGATAGAGACCCAGTACTTC. Full variable domain (outside the CDR3, taken from reference TRBV7-2 and TRBJ2-5): GAGVSQSPSNKVTEKGKDVELRCDPISGHTALYWYRQSLGQGLEFLIYFQGNSAPDKSGLPSDRFSAERTGGSVSTLTIQRTQQEDSAVYLCASSSVGRIETQYFGPGTRLLVL.

V usage is TRBV27 and J usage is TRBJ1-2; a weak D match, TRBD1 (6 bases). Between the trimmed V and J ends, which lost 8 bases and 8 bases, there was a span of 12 bases. CDR1 and CDR2 (germline): MNHEY, SMNVEV (reference sequence). The CDR3 spans 11 residues. Here the CDR3 reads CASGTSGGYTF. As DNA, the CDR3 is TGTGCCAGCGGGACATCGGGGGGCTACACCTTC.

CDR3 in DNA: TGTGCCACCCGACGCCCGGGACAACCTAATCAGCCCCAGCATTTT. This translates into CATRRPGQPNQPQHF. This sequence joins TRBV24-1 and TRBJ1-5; D perhaps matches TRBD1 (6 bases). The CDR3 runs 15 residues. Germline V gene data show CDR1 as KGHDR and CDR2 as SFDVKD. The V end lost 9 bases, the J end lost 4 bases, and 18 bases lay between the germline ends.